What follows are 20 T cell receptor beta chains derived from one specimen sequenced in a study of low-dose radiotherapy and immunotherapy resistance in tumors. TRAV- and TRBV-specific primers were used for first-strand cDNA, which covered alpha and beta chains. The authors amplified TCRs for 20 to 25 PCR cycles with a constant-region primer and a V-primer adapter. TCRdb fed the reads into MiXCR, producing one record per CDR3 protein. Seen here are about 12,000 distinct CDR3 sequences, 76% observed once, and the top ten hold roughly 3.6%. Receptors were obtained from a human donor with advanced metastatic prostate, ovarian, gallbladder or colorectal cancer (not recorded which). This table probably holds off-target reads from a library built for another chain.

This chain connects TRBV5-1 to TRBJ2-1; 7 bases align to TRBD2. Germline lookup yields CDR1 SGHRS and CDR2 YFSETQ. The CDR3 loop spans 15 amino acids. The V gene end was trimmed by 3 bases and the J gene end by 2 bases; junction bases not matched to a gene: 5. As DNA, the CDR3 is TGCGCCAGCAGCTGGGGAAGCGGGACCTACAATGAGCAGTTCTTC. Its protein is CASSWGSGTYNEQFF.

The CDR3 nucleotides are TGTGCCAGCAGAGTAGGACAGGGGGCCTACAATGAGCAGTTCTTC. Amino acid sequence: CASRVGQGAYNEQFF. The chain uses TRBV12-3 or TRBV12-4 and TRBJ2-1; 10 bases agree with TRBD1. This CDR3 is 15 amino acids long. Trimming removed 6 bases from V and 2 bases from J; junction bases left unmatched: 4.

This chain connects TRBV28 to TRBJ1-2, with 7 bases matching TRBD1. The CDR3 sequence is 18 residues long. Trimming at V came to 5 bases and at J to 1 base, leaving 16 bases not matched to a gene. Germline V gene sequence: CDR1 MDHEN, CDR2 SYDVKM. The CDR3 spells CASSDPGTATLLNYGYTF. Written as DNA, the CDR3 is TGTGCCAGCAGTGATCCAGGGACAGCCACACTACTTAACTATGGCTACACCTTC.

The V gene is TRBV15, the J gene TRBJ2-1, with 9 positions matching TRBD2. With V trimmed by 0 bases and J by 9 bases, 6 bases remained unmatched. Germline loops: CDR1 LNHNV, CDR2 YYDKDF (reference sequence). This CDR3 has 15 residues. The DNA for the CDR3 is TGTGCCACCAGCAGAGATGCAGGACTAGCGATTGAGCAGTTCTTC. Residues: CATSRDAGLAIEQFF. The full variable domain, its missing parts supplied by reference TRBV15 and TRBJ2-1, is DAMVIQNPRYQVTQFGKPVTLSCSQTLNHNVMYWYQQKSSQAPKLLFHYYDKDFNNEADTPDNFQSRRPNTSFCFLDIRSPGLGDTAMYLCATSRDAGLAIEQFFGPGTRLTVL.

The CDR3 loop is CASSSDTGELFF. CDR3 sequence (DNA): TGTGCCAGCAGTTCAGACACCGGGGAGCTGTTTTTT. V and J are TRBV28 and TRBJ2-2, with D unclear. This CDR3 has 12 amino acids. Trimming pared 4 bases from V and 3 bases from J, leaving 3 bases between. Germline CDR1 reads MDHEN; CDR2 reads SYDVKM. Using reference TRBV28 and TRBJ2-2 for the parts outside the CDR3, the full variable domain is DVKVTQSSRYLVKRTGEKVFLECVQDMDHENMFWYRQDPGLGLRLIYFSYDVKMKEKGDIPEGYSVSREKKERFSLILESASTNQTSMYLCASSSDTGELFFGEGSRLTVL.

This CDR3 is CASSPIEAGGAADTQYF. The CDR3 region has the DNA TGTGCCAGCTCTCCCATCGAGGCAGGGGGCGCGGCAGATACGCAGTATTTT. This chain uses TRBV18 with TRBJ2-3, with 8 bases identical to TRBD1. The CDR3 spans 17 residues. Germline loops: CDR1 KGHSH, CDR2 LQKENI. With V trimmed by 6 bases and J by 4 bases, 15 bases remained unmatched.

The chain uses TRBV4-2 and TRBJ1-1; D not resolved. Germline CDR1 LGHNA, CDR2 YNFKEQ. V was cut by 3 bases and J by 5 bases, with 16 bases left in between. The CDR3 spans 15 residues. CDR3: CASSQAGLVGTEAFF. The DNA of the CDR3 is TGTGCCAGCAGCCAGGCAGGACTCGTCGGGACTGAAGCTTTCTTT.

This chain joins TRBV5-1 and TRBJ2-5; D remains ambiguous. CDR3 length equals 11 residues. Between the trimmed V and J ends, which lost 0 bases and 5 bases, there was a span of 2 bases. Looked up from germline, CDR1 is SGHRS and CDR2 is YFSETQ. The CDR3 DNA sequence: TGCGCCAGCAGCTTGGACGAGACCCAGTACTTC. Residues: CASSLDETQYF.

This chain links TRBV5-1 with TRBJ1-2, with no clear D. Germline values: CDR1 SGHRS, CDR2 YFSETQ. CDR3 length: 13 residues. The V end was cut by 2 bases, the J end by 8 bases, with 13 bases between. The CDR3 reads CASSFAKTGGYTF. The CDR3 region has the DNA TGCGCCAGCAGCTTTGCCAAAACTGGGGGCTACACCTTC.

This chain uses TRBV29-1 with TRBJ1-3; unclear D gene. This CDR3 contains 13 residues. Trimming took off 7 bases at V and 0 bases at J, with 10 bases between the two ends. The germline gives CDR1 SQVTM, CDR2 ANQGSEA. The CDR3 DNA is TGCAGCGCTCTAGCCGACTCTGGAAACACCATATATTTT. Translating gives CSALADSGNTIYF.

The chain carries TRBV29-1 and TRBJ1-1; maybe TRBD1 (6 bases). Trimming pared 6 bases from V and 3 bases from J, leaving 14 bases between. The CDR3 runs 13 residues. Germline CDR1 and CDR2: SQVTM and ANQGSEA. CDR3: CSVAQGRDTEAFF. As DNA, the CDR3 is TGCAGCGTCGCTCAGGGGAGGGACACTGAAGCTTTCTTT.

This clonotype was recorded only once. The chain uses TRBV29-1 and TRBJ2-3; a weak D match, TRBD2 (5 bases). V was cut by 3 bases and J by 5 bases, with 15 bases left in between. The CDR3 totals 14 residues. From germline, CDR1 is SQVTM and CDR2 ANQGSEA. This CDR3 is CSVEGGGRGDTQYF. The DNA for the CDR3 is TGCAGCGTTGAGGGCGGAGGAAGAGGAGATACGCAGTATTTT.

The V and J genes are TRBV7-8 and TRBJ1-1; the D is unclear. The CDR3 contains 11 residues. CDR1 and CDR2 from the germline V gene are SGHVS and FQNEAQ. Trimming cost V 7 bases and J 7 bases, with 10 bases left between them. The CDR3 here is CASKLGNEAFF. The CDR3 DNA follows: TGTGCCAGCAAACTCGGTAATGAAGCTTTCTTT.

V and J are TRBV5-1 and TRBJ1-3; a weak D match, TRBD1 (6 bases). The CDR3 runs to 17 residues. V lost 4 bases and J 0 bases, leaving 17 bases between the germline ends. Germline CDR1 reads SGHRS; CDR2 reads YFSETQ. In DNA, the CDR3 is TGCGCCAGCAGCGTGGCCCCCGACAGGTCCTCTGGAAACACCATATATTTT. Amino acid sequence: CASSVAPDRSSGNTIYF. The full variable domain, its missing parts supplied by reference TRBV5-1 and TRBJ1-3, is KAGVTQTPRYLIKTRGQQVTLSCSPISGHRSVSWYQQTPGQGLQFLFEYFSETQRNKGNFPGRFSGRQFSNSRSEMNVSTLELGDSALYLCASSVAPDRSSGNTIYFGEGSWLTVV.

This clonotype was picked up a small number of times. The gene calls are TRBV21-1 and TRBJ2-6; the D call of TRBD1 is as the table states it, not checked on the DNA. TRBV21-1 is flagged as a pseudogene. The CDR3 contains 17 residues. The CDR3 DNA is TGTGCCAGCAGCTATCAGAACAGGACCTCTGGGGCCAACGTCCTGACTTTC. Translated, it gives CASSYQNRTSGANVLTF.

The gene calls are TRBV7-3 and TRBJ2-2, with 8 bases that match TRBD2. V lost 5 bases to trimming and J lost 4 bases; unmatched junction nucleotides: 12. The CDR3 spans 17 residues. Per the germline V gene, CDR1 is SGHTA and CDR2 is FQGTGA. Written as DNA, the CDR3 is TGTGCCAGCAGCCTCCTTCGAAGCGGGAGAGGCACCGGGGAGCTGTTTTTT. It is translated as CASSLLRSGRGTGELFF.

The table lists this clonotype with a few counts. The chain couples TRBV29-1 to TRBJ2-1; 8 positions agree with TRBD1. Germline V gene data show CDR1 as SQVTM and CDR2 as ANQGSEA. V lost 7 bases to trimming and J lost 9 bases; unmatched junction nucleotides: 11. This CDR3 has 13 amino acids. The CDR3 region is CSAGQGTKSEQFF. In DNA, the CDR3 is TGCAGCGCCGGACAGGGTACGAAAAGTGAGCAGTTCTTC.

J is TRBJ2-3 and V is TRBV12-3 or TRBV12-4; the match to TRBD1 covers 8 bases. This CDR3 has 16 residues. Trimming took 0 bases from V and 2 from J; bases not matched to a gene: 4. The CDR3 sequence is CASSLARQGATDTQYF. The DNA for the CDR3 is TGTGCCAGCAGTTTAGCAAGGCAGGGGGCCACAGATACGCAGTATTTT.

J is TRBJ2-1 and V is TRBV29-1, with 14 bases that match TRBD2. Per germline, CDR1 SQVTM and CDR2 ANQGSEA. V was clipped by 7 bases and J by 7 bases; unmatched bases: 12. The CDR3 is 16 residues long. The DNA of the CDR3 is TGCAGCGCCAAAGGTGGGACTAGCGGGAGTGAGAATGAGCAGTTCTTC. Translation gives CSAKGGTSGSENEQFF.

The gene calls are TRBV28 and TRBJ2-1; a weak D match, TRBD1 (5 bases). Germline CDR1 reads MDHEN; CDR2 reads SYDVKM. The CDR3 has 13 residues. The ends were cut back, 7 bases at V and 4 bases at J, with 11 bases in the middle. This CDR3 is CASKRGWYNEQFF. CDR3 in DNA: TGTGCCAGCAAAAGGGGCTGGTACAATGAGCAGTTCTTC. Full variable domain (rest looked up from reference TRBV28 and TRBJ2-1): DVKVTQSSRYLVKRTGEKVFLECVQDMDHENMFWYRQDPGLGLRLIYFSYDVKMKEKGDIPEGYSVSREKKERFSLILESASTNQTSMYLCASKRGWYNEQFFGPGTRLTVL.